This is a list of T cell receptor beta chains from one sample in a study of cytomegalovirus exposure and HLA in healthy donors. Sequencing was performed with immunoSEQ multiplex PCR; in TCRdb, only in-frame clones are kept and a portion is missing. The sample has around 130,000 clones, roughly 70% seen once. The sample comprised PBMCs. The receptors shown here come from a woman aged 40-49 years in good health and CMV-seropositive. The CDR3 runs from the conserved cysteine through the conserved F or W.

TRBV27	CASSQRQGQTQYF
TRBV5-1	CASSLEGHDNSPLHF
TRBV28	CASSFPKDYRSYEQYF
TRBV28	CASSLMGLGPEKLFF
TRBV6-1	CASERSPAYNEQFF
TRBV5-5	CASSLEVQGNYGYTF
TRBV9	CASSAALTSGANVLTF
TRBV18	CASSPQAGQPQHF
TRBV30	CAWSVGPGSEAFF
TRBV18	CASGRTVPPEAFF
TRBV19	CASGGESNQPQHF
TRBV28	CASSFIQAYSNQPQHF
TRBV7-9	CASSFTPDTQYF
TRBV30	CAWKAKGGRANYGYTF
TRBV7-3	CASSLTGTSGGPKPYNEQFF
TRBV7-9	CASSRDRLTSGRTDTQYF